This T cell receptor beta chain was identified during a study of T cell repertoires in aging, cancer and after chemotherapy. Multiplex touch-down PCR with TRB-A/B primers amplified rearranged V-D-J TRB sequences. Using its own MiXCR run on the multiplex PCR reads, TCRdb lists one record per CDR3 protein. The sample has roughly 8,600 distinct CDR3 sequences, around a quarter seen once. The length of the CDR3 is 18 residues. From germline, CDR1 is KGHDR and CDR2 SFDVKD. V trimming: 4 bases; J trimming: 4 bases; junction bases outside the gene matches: 12. Peripheral blood genomic DNA, not sorted cells or RNA, was the template.

The chain is built from TRBV24-1 and TRBJ1-2; 12 bases are a match to TRBD1. The sequence came from a human donor with a blood cancer. The sequenced sample was blood. The CDR3 DNA sequence: TGTGCCACCAGTGACATCTACCCCGGGACAGGGGGCGGCTATGGCTACACCTTC. The encoded protein is CATSDIYPGTGGGYGYTF.